The clone carrying this TCR beta chain has a count of ten or more. Antigen specificity is unknown. This sample is drawn from a study of human T cells and chemical hapten exposure. Study results and limitations: With regard to DPC sensitization, TCRs above 1 in 1000 frequency did not change.

Within the library, unique molecular identifiers were attached to each individual cDNA molecule. Using its own MiXCR run on the RACE reads, TCRdb lists one record per CDR3 protein. This table holds 200,000 to 300,000 distinct CDR3 sequences, approximately 8.6% found once. Time point reported: pre-sensitization, week 0. Treatment meaning: therapeutic diphenylcyclopropenone sensitization with weekly scalp DPC. This CDR3 is 16 amino acids long. V shed 6 bases and J shed 0 bases, with 15 bases lying between them. This receptor was obtained from a woman between 40 and 55 years old with alopecia areata. Some clones in this sample may be carry-over from other donors' samples. This chain links TRBV12-3 or TRBV12-4 with TRBJ2-1; D is perhaps TRBD1 (5 bases). Sequencing used whole blood, obtained in connection with sensitization to the hapten diphenylcyclopropenone (DPC). CDR3 amino acids: CASRPDTPSSYNEQFF. The DNA for the CDR3 is TGTGCCAGCAGGCCGGACACTCCGAGCTCCTACAATGAGCAGTTCTTC.